The T cell receptor (beta chain) under discussion was sequenced for a study of blood T cell repertoires in COVID-19 (TCRdb year 2020). General notes on the study: Samples from collaborators originated in the United States, Italy and Spain and spanned both the acute and convalescent phases of COVID-19. The material from the prospective study consisted of cDNA or gDNA derived from T cells, B-cell-depleted T cells, or PBMCs. Deeply sampled blood TCRbeta repertoires from subjects exposed to, actively infected with, or recovered from COVID-19 were included in the dataset. A freely available public database, intended as a resource for researchers studying the immune response to SARS-CoV-2, is where the repertoires were released. Samples came from the ongoing ImmuneRACE study (first 160 participants) plus 1,254 subjects from 6 global collaborators. Nearly every sample came with metadata listing a de-identified subject ID, COVID-19 status, age in years and sex. HLA class I and class II types, where available, came from metadata supplied by the sample provider rather than from assay-based typing. What the research found in general, with its limitations: The amount of clinical and demographic metadata varied by source and participant and was provided uncurated.

Whole blood was collected in K2EDTA tubes by collaborating institutions according to the institutions' own protocols. For TCRbeta analysis, collaborator samples were shipped as frozen whole blood, as isolated PBMCs, or as DNA extracted from either sample type. With respect to this clone: Its binding antigen is unknown. Within one base of it there is no much larger clone, and no base qualities were kept.

The germline V gene yields MDHEN for CDR1 and SYDVKM for CDR2. Trimming removed 5 bases from V and 7 bases from J, leaving 15 bases between the germline ends. Measured from the cysteine to the phenylalanine, the CDR3 is 15 residues long. Of the read, only the CDR3 DNA is kept; its 45 bases are in frame from base 1. TCRbeta CDR3 regions were amplified from genomic DNA by means of the immunoSEQ Assay, a bias-controlled multiplex PCR. The paper's processing steps were these. The number of nucleated cells in each sample was estimated by amplification of reference gene primers within the assay. To quantify the absolute abundance of each unique TCRbeta CDR3 rearrangement, sequence reads were collapsed and filtered. For each sample, productive Simpson clonality was calculated as the square root of Simpson's diversity index across productive rearrangements. The immuneACCESS repertoire file appears here via TCRdb, limited to in-frame rearrangements. These files lack a portion of the clones; in checked studies, under half of the deficit traces to unresolved V genes, and the cause of the others is not known. V, J and clone size are those of that table, while D and trimming were read from the DNA. The sample table shows approximately 50,000 clones, and about nine tenths are seen once. Clones ranked in the top ten supply under 7.5% of the sample.

This clonotype was sampled from a man aged 45-65 years with active COVID-19. Sequencing was done on a sample of peripheral blood. The rearranged segments are TRBV28 and TRBJ1-6; a confident D gene designation cannot be given. The CDR3 in this case is CASSPLAGWNSPLHF. The DNA is TGTGCCAGCAGTCCACTCGCTGGTTGGAATTCACCCCTCCACTTT. Extended through the reference TRBV28 and TRBJ1-6 proteins, this CDR3 yields the full variable domain: DVKVTQSSRYLVKRTGEKVFLECVQDMDHENMFWYRQDPGLGLRLIYFSYDVKMKEKGDIPEGYSVSREKKERFSLILESASTNQTSMYLCASSPLAGWNSPLHFGNGTRLTVT.